This paragraph reports one T cell receptor beta chain. Its matching antigen is unknown. This sample stems from a study of T cell responses to AZD1222 COVID-19 vaccine. With V trimmed by 5 bases and J by 2 bases, 6 bases remained unmatched. CDR3 length: 15 amino acids. CDR1 SGHTA and CDR2 FQGNSA come from the germline V gene. Study outcomes and limitations: Vaccine-associated CD4 TCRs spanned spike, dominant at 160-218 and 743-854. Targets within unmutated variant regions were reportedly found for nearly half of spike-specific TCRs. Breadth and depth of Spike-specific TCRs rose after two AZD1222 doses.

Generated by immunoSEQ multiplex PCR, the TCRdb table keeps only in-frame clones and is missing some. The sample has 110,000 or so clones; more than 70% are singletons. This sequence originates from an adult who received the AZD1222 COVID-19 vaccine. Sequenced material: peripheral blood, taken 28 days after the second AZD1222 dose. This rearrangement joins TRBV7-2 to TRBJ2-7, with TRBD2 matching over 10 bases. The CDR3 here is CASSPQAGGTYEQYF. Here the CDR3 DNA reads TGTGCCAGCAGCCCGCAAGCGGGAGGGACCTACGAGCAGTACTTC.